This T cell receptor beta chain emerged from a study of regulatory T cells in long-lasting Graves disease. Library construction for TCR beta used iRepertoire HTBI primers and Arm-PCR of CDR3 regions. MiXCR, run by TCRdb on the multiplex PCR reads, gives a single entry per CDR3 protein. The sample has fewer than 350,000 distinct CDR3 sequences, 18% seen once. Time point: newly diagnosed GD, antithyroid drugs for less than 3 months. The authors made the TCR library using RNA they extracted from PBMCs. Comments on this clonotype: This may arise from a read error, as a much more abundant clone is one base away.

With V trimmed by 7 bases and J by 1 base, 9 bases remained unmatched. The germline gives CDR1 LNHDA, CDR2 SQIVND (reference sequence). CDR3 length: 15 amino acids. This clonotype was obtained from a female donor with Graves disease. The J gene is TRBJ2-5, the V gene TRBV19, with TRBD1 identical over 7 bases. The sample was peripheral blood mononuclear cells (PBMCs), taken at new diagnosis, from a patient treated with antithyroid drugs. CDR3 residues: CASNPDRAFQETQYF. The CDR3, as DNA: TGTGCCAGTAATCCCGACAGGGCCTTCCAAGAGACCCAGTACTTC.